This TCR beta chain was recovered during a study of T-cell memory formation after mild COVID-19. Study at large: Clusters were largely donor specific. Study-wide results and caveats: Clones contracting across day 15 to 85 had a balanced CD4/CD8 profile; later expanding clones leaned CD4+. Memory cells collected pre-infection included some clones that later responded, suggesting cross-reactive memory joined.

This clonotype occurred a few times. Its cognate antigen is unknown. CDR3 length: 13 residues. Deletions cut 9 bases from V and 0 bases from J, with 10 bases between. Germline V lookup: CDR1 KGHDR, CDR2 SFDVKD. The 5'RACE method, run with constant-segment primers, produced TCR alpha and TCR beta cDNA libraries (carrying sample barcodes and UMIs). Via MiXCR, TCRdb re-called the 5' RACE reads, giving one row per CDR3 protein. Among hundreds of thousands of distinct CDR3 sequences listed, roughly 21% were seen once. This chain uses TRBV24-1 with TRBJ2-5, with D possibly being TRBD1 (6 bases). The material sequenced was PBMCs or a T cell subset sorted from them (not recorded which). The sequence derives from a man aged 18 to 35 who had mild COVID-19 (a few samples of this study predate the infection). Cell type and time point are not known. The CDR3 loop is CATRWDNQETQYF. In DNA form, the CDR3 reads TGTGCCACCCGCTGGGACAACCAAGAGACCCAGTACTTC.